The 15 T cell receptor beta chains listed next were all sequenced from one sample in a study of blood T cell repertoires in COVID-19. Using immunoSEQ multiplex PCR, the repertoire was profiled, and TCRdb retains in-frame clones only, with some absent. Of about 230,000 clones in the sample, 85% to 90% are singletons; the top ten hold 11%. Sample: peripheral blood. The source of these receptors is a man in his fifties with COVID-19, enrolled during active disease.

V and J are TRBV18 and TRBJ1-1; a possible D gene is TRBD1 (6 bases). Trimming took off 1 base at V and 4 bases at J, with 13 bases between the two ends. Looked up from germline, CDR1 is KGHSH and CDR2 is LQKENI. This CDR3 has 15 amino acids. CDR3 DNA: TGTGCCAGCTCACCACTCGACAGACAGGTCACTGAAGCTTTCTTT. It yields the protein CASSPLDRQVTEAFF.

To note about this clone: Other DNA sequences of this sample code for an identical CDR3. The rearrangement links TRBV7-2 to TRBJ2-7, with D unresolved. V lost 2 bases to trimming and J lost 2 bases, with 13 bases between them. There are 15 residues in the CDR3. Germline CDR1 and CDR2: SGHTA and FQGNSA. CDR3 amino acids: CASSLSRDSPYEQYF. The CDR3 DNA sequence: TGTGCCAGCAGCTTAAGCCGAGACTCACCCTACGAGCAGTACTTC.

The gene calls are TRBV30 and TRBJ1-5; no firm D call. This CDR3 has 14 residues. Germline loops: CDR1 GTSNPN, CDR2 SVGIG (reference sequence). Trimming pared 2 bases from V and 4 bases from J, leaving 12 bases between. CDR3 residues: CAWSIGSRNQPQHF. The DNA for the CDR3 is TGTGCCTGGAGTATTGGTAGTCGAAATCAGCCCCAGCATTTT. The full variable domain, with the rest looked up from reference TRBV30 and TRBJ1-5, is SQTIHQWPATLVQPVGSPLSLECTVEGTSNPNLYWYRQAAGRGLQLLFYSVGIGQISSEVPQNLSASRPQDRQFILSSKKLLLSDSGFYLCAWSIGSRNQPQHFGDGTRLSIL.

The gene calls are TRBV7-6 and TRBJ2-3; unclear D gene. Trimming removed 1 base at V and 2 bases at J, with 4 bases between. CDR3 size: 13 residues. Germline V gene lookup returns CDR1 SGHVS and CDR2 FNYEAQ. Here the CDR3 DNA reads TGTGCCAGCAGCTTAGGGCACACAGATACGCAGTATTTT. Its protein is CASSLGHTDTQYF.

V gene TRBV4-1 combines with J gene TRBJ2-5, with TRBD2 matching over 11 bases. CDR1 MGHRA and CDR2 YSYEKL come from the germline V gene. V was pared by 1 base and J by 0 bases, with 7 bases of the junction left unmatched. CDR3 length: 18 residues. The CDR3 sequence is CASSQGGLAVPYQETQYF. The CDR3 DNA is TGCGCCAGCAGCCAAGGGGGACTAGCGGTTCCCTACCAAGAGACCCAGTACTTC.

The chain recombines TRBV5-1 with TRBJ1-1; 11 bases fit TRBD1. Trimming cost V 4 bases and J 6 bases; bases outside gene matches: 11. Germline assignment: CDR1 SGHRS and CDR2 YFSETQ. CDR3 length: 16 residues. This chain's CDR3 is CASSPRTGGETSEAFF. CDR3 bases: TGCGCCAGCAGCCCCCGGACAGGGGGCGAAACTTCTGAAGCTTTCTTT.

The chain has TRBV9 and TRBJ2-2; D possibly corresponds to TRBD1 (6 bases). The CDR3 extends over 15 amino acids. Trimming pared 3 bases from V and 6 bases from J, leaving 15 bases between. In germline, CDR1 is SGDLS, CDR2 YYNGEE. CDR3 loop: CASSGRGPFSGELFF. The CDR3 nucleotides are TGTGCCAGCAGCGGCAGGGGACCGTTTTCCGGGGAGCTGTTTTTT.

The chain employs TRBV19 and TRBJ2-2; TRBD2 matches 8 bases. The CDR3 totals 16 residues. V gave up 2 bases and J gave up 6 bases; unmatched junction bases: 8. Per germline, CDR1 LNHDA and CDR2 SQIVND (reference sequence). As DNA, the CDR3 is TGTGCCAGTAGTATATTGTCGGGAGGGCCTTCCGGGGAGCTGTTTTTT. Translated: CASSILSGGPSGELFF.

This chain connects TRBV6-2 or TRBV6-3 to TRBJ2-7, with TRBD2 identical over 7 bases. The CDR3 runs to 16 residues. Germline loops: CDR1 MNHEY, CDR2 SVGEGT. V was clipped by 2 bases and J by 4 bases; unmatched bases: 11. CDR3 region: CASSYGLEGRQYEQYF. The CDR3 nucleotides read TGTGCCAGCAGTTACGGACTAGAAGGGAGGCAGTACGAGCAGTACTTC.

This chain joins TRBV6-5 and TRBJ2-2; a weak D match, TRBD2 (6 bases). Germline CDR1 reads MNHEY; CDR2 reads SVGAGI. Trimming took 2 bases from V and 5 from J, leaving 15 bases between them. CDR3 length equals 16 residues. CDR3 nucleotide sequence: TGTGCCAGCAGTTACGGCGGGACCGCCCGGACCGGGGAGCTGTTTTTT. It codes for CASSYGGTARTGELFF.

In DNA form, the CDR3 reads TGTGCCAGCAGCCCTCGGACAGGGGATAGGAAGCAGTACTTC. This translates into CASSPRTGDRKQYF. The chain is built from TRBV7-2 and TRBJ2-7; 9 bases are shared with TRBD1. The V and J ends lost 5 bases and 8 bases, in that order; junction bases with no gene match: 10. CDR1 SGHTA and CDR2 FQGNSA come from the germline V gene. The CDR3 sequence is 14 residues long.

J is TRBJ2-6 and V is TRBV7-9; D gene unclear. The CDR3 totals 16 residues. Germline CDR1 and CDR2: SEHNR and FQNEAQ (reference sequence). Trimming took off 0 bases at V and 2 bases at J, with 8 bases between the two ends. The CDR3 DNA follows: TGTGCCAGCAGCTTAGCCCAGGTCACTGGGGCCAACGTCCTGACTTTC. This codes for CASSLAQVTGANVLTF.

The V and J genes are TRBV19 and TRBJ2-2; TRBD2 is a possible D gene (5 bases). The V end lost 5 bases, the J end lost 3 bases, and 22 bases lay between the germline ends. Germline V CDR1 and CDR2: LNHDA, SQIVND (reference sequence). This CDR3 is built from 18 residues. The CDR3 sequence is CASSLEGRMSTDTGELFF. The CDR3 DNA reads TGTGCCAGTAGTCTCGAGGGCAGGATGAGTACGGACACCGGGGAGCTGTTTTTT.

A word on this clone: The sample has other DNA sequences that encode this CDR3 too. The genes are TRBV19 and TRBJ2-1, with 7 bases identical to TRBD2. Germline CDR1 is LNHDA and CDR2 is SQIVND (reference sequence). J lost 1 base, V lost 3 bases, and 3 bases had no gene match. The CDR3 has 15 amino acids. The CDR3 here is CASSITGGSYNEQFF. Here the CDR3 DNA reads TGTGCCAGTAGTATCACCGGGGGGTCCTACAATGAGCAGTTCTTC.

V usage is TRBV3-1 (or the pseudogene TRBV3-2) and J usage is TRBJ2-1, with 10 bases matching TRBD2. V shed 3 bases and J 8 bases; nucleotides not matched to a gene: 7. This CDR3 comprises 15 residues. The germline V gene encodes CDR1 LGHDT and CDR2 YNNKEL (reference sequence). Here the CDR3 reads CASSQAGLAVDEQFF. Here the CDR3 DNA reads TGTGCCAGCAGCCAGGCCGGACTAGCGGTCGATGAGCAGTTCTTC.